This TCR beta chain was captured by sequencing in a study of T cell responses to AZD1222 COVID-19 vaccine. Background on the study: Recipients boosted at about 4 weeks or about 12 weeks are pooled.

The CDR3 contains 14 residues. CDR1 and CDR2 (germline): SGHAT, FQNNGV. V lost 5 bases and J lost 8; bases outside the gene matches: 9. TCRdb keeps only in-frame clones here, not all; method: immunoSEQ multiplex PCR. Of about 92,000 clones in the sample, under 90% were seen once. About this clone itself: Its specificity is not known.

Whole-study results and caveats: Elevations in Spike-specific TCR breadth and depth followed administration of two AZD1222 doses. Possibly, clonal diversity was underestimated; donors were largely white British and included more females.

Here the sequenced sample was peripheral blood, taken on day 0 of AZD1222 vaccination. This clonotype was obtained from an adult in good health. V gene TRBV11-2 combines with J gene TRBJ1-2, with 9 bases lining up with TRBD1. The CDR3 sequence: CASSPPGQGRGYTF. CDR3 coding DNA: TGTGCCAGCAGCCCCCCGGGACAGGGCAGAGGCTACACCTTC.